Below are 17 T cell receptor beta chains sequenced from a single sample in a study of blood T cell repertoires in COVID-19. Data came from immunoSEQ multiplex PCR; TCRdb stores just in-frame clones and leaves some out. Among roughly 130,000 clones listed, around 75% were seen once. The specimen was peripheral blood. The receptor source for this set is a woman aged 70-85 years with COVID-19, enrolled during active disease.

The chain uses TRBV2 and TRBJ1-5; a possible D gene is TRBD1 (5 bases). This CDR3 has 14 residues. With 6 bases removed from V and 7 bases from J, the gap between germline ends came to 16 bases. Germline values: CDR1 SNHLY, CDR2 FYNNEI. Here the CDR3 reads CASRMTDISQPQHF. As DNA, the CDR3 is TGTGCCAGCAGGATGACAGACATATCACAGCCCCAGCATTTT.

V usage is TRBV7-3 and J usage is TRBJ2-3, with a possible D match to TRBD2 (5 bases). Trimming removed 2 bases at V and 8 bases at J, with 11 bases between. The CDR3 runs 13 residues. Germline V gene data show CDR1 as SGHTA and CDR2 as FQGTGA. CDR3 loop: CASSLGDAGTQYF. CDR3 coding DNA: TGTGCCAGCAGCTTAGGGGATGCGGGTACGCAGTATTTT.

This chain joins TRBV7-3 and TRBJ2-7, with D tentatively TRBD1 (6 bases). The CDR3 is 15 residues long. Per the germline V gene, CDR1 is SGHTA and CDR2 is FQGTGA. Trimming removed 3 bases at V and 4 bases at J, with 16 bases between. The CDR3 DNA reads TGTGCCAGCAGCTTGGGCAGGCAGGGGCCGTACGAGCAGTACTTC. It is translated as CASSLGRQGPYEQYF. The whole variable domain, filled in from reference TRBV7-3 and TRBJ2-7, reads GAGVSQTPSNKVTEKGKYVELRCDPISGHTALYWYRQSLGQGPEFLIYFQGTGAADDSGLPNDRFFAVRPEGSVSTLKIQRTERGDSAVYLCASSLGRQGPYEQYFGPGTRLTVT.

The chain combines TRBV27 with TRBJ2-5, with 9 bases matching TRBD2. There are 16 residues in the CDR3. Germline CDR1 is MNHEY and CDR2 is SMNVEV (reference sequence). V was clipped by 3 bases and J by 3 bases; unmatched bases: 8. CDR3 DNA: TGTGCCAGCAGTTTTGCGAGCGGGGGGAAAAAAGAGACCCAGTACTTC. This codes for CASSFASGGKKETQYF.

The chain is built from TRBV4-1 and TRBJ2-2; D perhaps matches TRBD2 (7 bases). Germline loops: CDR1 MGHRA, CDR2 YSYEKL. The CDR3 is made up of 16 amino acids. The germline V and J ends were trimmed by 1 base and 3 bases, with 12 bases remaining between them. CDR3 region: CASSQGEGVHTGELFF. The CDR3 bases are TGCGCCAGCAGCCAAGGGGAGGGGGTACACACCGGGGAGCTGTTTTTT.

This chain connects TRBV10-3 to TRBJ2-2; TRBD2 matches at 9 bases. V lost 3 bases to trimming and J lost 4 bases; unmatched junction nucleotides: 6. This CDR3 is built from 16 residues. Germline CDR1 ENHRY, CDR2 SYGVKD. The CDR3, as DNA: TGTGCCATCAGTGATCTAGCGGGGCCAAGCACCGGGGAGCTGTTTTTT. It translates to CAISDLAGPSTGELFF.

V is TRBV2 and J is TRBJ2-3; 7 bases map to TRBD2. This CDR3 is 19 amino acids long. Germline CDR1 and CDR2: SNHLY and FYNNEI. The ends lost 4 bases at V and 0 bases at J; junction bases unmatched: 16. CDR3 bases: TGTGCCAGCAGTGCCTCGGGCAGCGGGGTTCTGGGGAGCACAGATACGCAGTATTTT. This gives the protein CASSASGSGVLGSTDTQYF.

The chain uses TRBV6-6 and TRBJ1-3; D is unresolved. This CDR3 has 12 residues. Germline V CDR1 and CDR2: MNHNY, SVGAGI (reference sequence). V was cut by 5 bases and J by 2 bases, with 4 bases left in between. CDR3 nucleotide sequence: TGTGCCAGCAGTGAGACTGGAAACACCATATATTTT. The encoded protein is CASSETGNTIYF.

This clone showed up just a few times. V gene TRBV5-4 combines with J gene TRBJ1-2, with TRBD1 matching 8 bases. With V trimmed by 3 bases and J by 4 bases, 5 bases remained unmatched. This CDR3 has 14 residues. Germline V CDR1 and CDR2: SGHNT, YYREEE (reference sequence). CDR3 residues: CASSYLTGGYGYTF. CDR3 coding DNA: TGTGCCAGCAGCTACTTAACAGGGGGCTATGGCTACACCTTC.

V usage is TRBV28 and J usage is TRBJ2-5; TRBD2 is a possible D gene (6 bases). V lost 6 bases and J lost 5, with 13 bases in between. This CDR3 spans 13 amino acids. CDR1 and CDR2 from the germline V gene are MDHEN and SYDVKM. DNA for the CDR3: TGTGCCAGCAGCTCCCCCGGGAGCGAGACCCAGTACTTC. Protein: CASSSPGSETQYF.

This rearrangement joins TRBV6-2 or TRBV6-3 to TRBJ1-2, with a possible D match to TRBD1 (6 bases). Trimming shortened V by 5 bases and J by 5 bases, and 12 bases separated the two germline ends. The CDR3 length is 13 residues. CDR1 MNHEY and CDR2 SVGEGT come from the germline V gene. The DNA for the CDR3 is TGTGCCAGCAGTAGGTTGGACAGTTATGGCTACACCTTC. It yields the protein CASSRLDSYGYTF.

The chain employs TRBV5-1 and TRBJ2-5; D possibly corresponds to TRBD2 (6 bases). Trimming cost V 0 bases and J 5 bases, with 17 bases left between them. The germline CDR1 and CDR2 sequences are SGHRS and YFSETQ. This CDR3 is 16 amino acids long. The chain's CDR3 is CASSLAARLGRETQYF. The CDR3 nucleotides are TGCGCCAGCAGCTTGGCCGCGAGACTAGGGCGGGAGACCCAGTACTTC.

This clone was seen once. The chain employs TRBV14 and TRBJ2-5, with no clear D. The CDR3 runs to 16 residues. V was pared by 4 bases and J by 4 bases, with 19 bases between. Germline CDR1 and CDR2: SGHDN and FVKESK. For the CDR3, the DNA is TGTGCCAGCAGCCCTCGCCTTCCCGTTTCGGGAGAGACCCAGTACTTC. Translation gives CASSPRLPVSGETQYF.

This chain joins TRBV6-5 and TRBJ1-5; TRBD1 agrees at 9 bases. The CDR3 extends over 14 amino acids. The V and J ends lost 6 bases and 6 bases, in that order; junction bases with no gene match: 6. CDR1 MNHEY and CDR2 SVGAGI come from the germline V gene. This CDR3 reads CASRPTGGGQPQHF. Written as DNA, the CDR3 is TGTGCCAGCAGGCCCACAGGGGGCGGTCAGCCCCAGCATTTT.

The chain couples TRBV18 to TRBJ1-1; D unclear. V dropped 3 bases and J dropped 5 bases, with 16 bases sitting between them. The length of the CDR3 is 15 residues. Germline CDR1 and CDR2: KGHSH and LQKENI. CDR3 in DNA: TGTGCCAGCTCACCCGCGGGCGGTGATGGAACTGAAGCTTTCTTT. Translating gives CASSPAGGDGTEAFF.

This chain's CDR3 is CASSIGQLRSYTF. The CDR3 nucleotides read TGTGCCAGTAGTATTGGGCAGCTTAGGAGCTACACCTTC. The chain uses TRBV19 and TRBJ1-2; D not resolved. V was clipped by 3 bases and J by 9 bases, with 14 bases between them. This CDR3 comprises 13 residues. Germline values: CDR1 LNHDA, CDR2 SQIVND (reference sequence).

The chain links TRBV28 to TRBJ2-7; D call uncertain. The CDR3 consists of 13 residues. Trimming stripped 6 bases from V and 4 bases from J, with 13 bases between. Germline assignment: CDR1 MDHEN and CDR2 SYDVKM. The CDR3: CASRRVPTYEQYF. CDR3 DNA sequence: TGTGCCAGCAGACGGGTCCCAACATACGAGCAGTACTTC.